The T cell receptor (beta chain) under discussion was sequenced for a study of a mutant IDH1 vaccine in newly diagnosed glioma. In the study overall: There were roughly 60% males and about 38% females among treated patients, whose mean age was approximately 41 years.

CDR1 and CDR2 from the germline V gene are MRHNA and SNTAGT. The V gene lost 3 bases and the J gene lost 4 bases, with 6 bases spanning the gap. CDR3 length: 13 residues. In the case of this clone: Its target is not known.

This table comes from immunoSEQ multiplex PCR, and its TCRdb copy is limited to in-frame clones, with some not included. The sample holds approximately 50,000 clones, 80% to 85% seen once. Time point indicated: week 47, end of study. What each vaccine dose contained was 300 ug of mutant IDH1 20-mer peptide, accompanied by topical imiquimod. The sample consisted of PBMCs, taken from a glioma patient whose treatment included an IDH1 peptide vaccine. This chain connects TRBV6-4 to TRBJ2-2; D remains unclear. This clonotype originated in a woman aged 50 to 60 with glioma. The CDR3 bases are TGTGCCAGCAGTGAGGGCGGCACCGGGGAGCTGTTTTTT. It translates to CASSEGGTGELFF.